The 24 T cell receptor beta chains below were found in one sample sequenced in a study of blood T cell repertoires in COVID-19. The method was immunoSEQ multiplex PCR; TCRdb's version includes in-frame clones alone and lacks a portion of them. The sample lists a few hundred thousand clones, about 87% occurring once. The sequencing sample was made of peripheral blood. The receptors stem from a man aged 55-75 years with acute or convalescent COVID-19.

The rearrangement links TRBV6-5 to TRBJ2-3, with 10 bases lining up with TRBD1. The CDR3 contains 15 residues. The trim removed 6 bases at V and 3 bases at J, leaving 6 bases unmatched. Germline V CDR1 and CDR2: MNHEY, SVGAGI. Here the CDR3 DNA reads TGTGCCAGCAGGGCCCCGGGACAGGGGACAGATACGCAGTATTTT. This gives the protein CASRAPGQGTDTQYF.

Written as DNA, the CDR3 is TGTGCCAGTAGTGCTAACCGGGGGGAAAAACTGTTTTTT. This gives the protein CASSANRGEKLFF. The V call is TRBV19, the J call TRBJ1-4, with D maybe TRBD1 (5 bases). With 5 bases removed from V and 8 bases from J, the gap between germline ends came to 12 bases. Germline V lookup: CDR1 LNHDA, CDR2 SQIVND (reference sequence). The CDR3 is 13 residues long.

The chain links TRBV3-1 (or the pseudogene TRBV3-2) to TRBJ2-2; the match to TRBD2 covers 10 bases. The CDR3 has 18 residues. Germline-derived CDR1 and CDR2 are LGHDT and YNNKEL (reference sequence). Trimming removed 1 base from V and 2 bases from J; junction bases left unmatched: 7. CDR3 protein: CASSQGDLAGENTGELFF. The CDR3 bases are TGTGCCAGCAGCCAAGGGGATCTAGCGGGGGAAAACACCGGGGAGCTGTTTTTT.

CDR3 amino acids: CASSHPGLNEKLFF. CDR3 DNA sequence: TGTGCCAGCAGCCATCCGGGATTAAATGAAAAACTGTTTTTT. This chain uses TRBV3-1 (or the pseudogene TRBV3-2) with TRBJ1-4; no definite D call. Germline CDR1 and CDR2: LGHDT and YNNKEL (reference sequence). The V and J ends lost 3 bases and 5 bases respectively, with 10 bases between them. This CDR3 contains 14 residues.

This rearrangement joins TRBV7-8 to TRBJ1-2; possible D gene TRBD1, 6 bases. Germline V gene data show CDR1 as SGHVS and CDR2 as FQNEAQ. V lost 5 bases to trimming and J lost 6 bases, with 19 bases between them. This CDR3 spans 15 amino acids. CDR3 residues: CASSPASRDTNGYTF. DNA for the CDR3: TGTGCCAGCAGCCCCGCTTCTCGGGACACGAATGGCTACACCTTC.

This CDR3 reads CASSLGGRVNTEAFF. CDR3 DNA sequence: TGCGCCAGCAGCTTGGGGGGCAGGGTGAACACTGAAGCTTTCTTT. The V gene is TRBV5-1, the J gene TRBJ1-1; the D gene is possibly TRBD1 (5 bases). The CDR3 runs to 15 residues. Germline V gives CDR1 SGHRS, CDR2 YFSETQ. V was pared by 0 bases and J by 0 bases, with 9 bases between.

This clone was seen just once. The chain links TRBV7-2 to TRBJ2-1; 11 nucleotides align to TRBD2. Germline V gene data show CDR1 as SGHTA and CDR2 as FQGNSA. This CDR3 has 16 residues. Trimming took 4 bases from V and 7 from J; bases not matched to a gene: 9. Here the CDR3 DNA reads TGTGCCAGCAGCTCCGGTAGCGGGGGGGCCAGGAATGAGCAGTTCTTC. It is translated as CASSSGSGGARNEQFF.

This clone was seen only a few times. The chain employs TRBV28 and TRBJ1-2; D possibly corresponds to TRBD1 (5 bases). The V and J ends lost 4 bases and 7 bases respectively, with 10 bases between them. Germline CDR1 is MDHEN and CDR2 is SYDVKM. The CDR3 spans 12 residues. CDR3 in amino acids: CASSYSGGGYTF. CDR3 bases: TGTGCCAGCAGTTATTCGGGGGGTGGCTACACCTTC.

This chain uses TRBV28 with TRBJ2-5; 10 bases are a match to TRBD1. The CDR3 covers 16 residues. The V and J ends lost 5 bases and 5 bases, in that order; junction bases with no gene match: 11. The germline V gene has CDR1 MDHEN and CDR2 SYDVKM. In nucleotides, the CDR3 is TGTGCCAGCAGTCCCCGACAGGGGGCGCGAGGGGAGACCCAGTACTTC. Amino acid sequence: CASSPRQGARGETQYF.

Details on this clone: The same CDR3 can be traced to other DNA sequences in this sample. The chain has TRBV6-5 and TRBJ2-7, with 7 bases matching TRBD1. Germline CDR1 and CDR2: MNHEY and SVGAGI. The CDR3 length is 13 residues. J lost 2 bases, V lost 6 bases, and 4 bases had no gene match. CDR3 protein: CASRWTGAYEQYF. CDR3 nucleotide sequence: TGTGCCAGCAGGTGGACAGGCGCCTACGAGCAGTACTTC.

About this clone itself: A much larger clone lies a single base off, so this may be a read error. The chain recombines TRBV7-9 with TRBJ2-7, with D uncertain. The germline V and J ends were trimmed by 0 bases and 3 bases, with 6 bases remaining between them. This CDR3 is 13 amino acids long. The germline CDR1 and CDR2 sequences are SEHNR and FQNEAQ (reference sequence). The CDR3 sequence: CASSLAWSYEQYF. The CDR3 nucleotides read TGTGCCAGCAGCTTAGCGTGGAGCTACGAGCAGTACTTC.

The chain employs TRBV6-1 and TRBJ2-7; D might be TRBD1 (6 bases). This CDR3 has 16 residues. Per the germline V gene, CDR1 is MNHNS and CDR2 is SASEGT. Deletions cut 0 bases from V and 2 bases from J, with 14 bases between. The CDR3 DNA reads as TGTGCCAGCAGTGAAGCGGCCTGGACAGCTACCTACGAGCAGTACTTC. Translation gives CASSEAAWTATYEQYF.

This clone was seen once. The rearrangement links TRBV6-5 to TRBJ2-2; 10 nucleotides line up with TRBD1. CDR3 length equals 15 residues. Germline V gene lookup returns CDR1 MNHEY and CDR2 SVGAGI. Trimming cost V 6 bases and J 6 bases; bases outside gene matches: 7. CDR3 amino acids: CASSPPGQGPGELFF. CDR3 coding DNA: TGTGCCAGCAGCCCACCGGGACAGGGGCCCGGGGAGCTGTTTTTT.

This clone was counted a few times. The chain joins TRBV18 to TRBJ1-2; TRBD1 aligns across 7 bases. Per germline, CDR1 KGHSH and CDR2 LQKENI. Unmatched junction bases numbered 6, after V lost 3 bases and J lost 2 bases. This CDR3 region has 15 residues. CDR3 nucleotides: TGTGCCAGCTCACCTCAGGACAGGAGAAACTATGGCTACACCTTC. Its translation: CASSPQDRRNYGYTF. Looking up the rest from reference TRBV18 and TRBJ1-2 gives the full variable domain: NAGVMQNPRHLVRRRGQEARLRCSPMKGHSHVYWYRQLPEEGLKFMVYLQKENIIDESGMPKERFSAEFPKEGPSILRIQQVVRGDSAAYFCASSPQDRRNYGYTFGSGTRLTVV.

This chain uses TRBV7-9 with TRBJ2-6; D call uncertain. The CDR3 contains 16 residues. Per the germline V gene, CDR1 is SEHNR and CDR2 is FQNEAQ (reference sequence). V was trimmed by 3 bases and J by 0 bases, leaving 9 bases between them. The CDR3 bases are TGTGCCAGCAGCTTTACAGTGAGCTCTGGGGCCAACGTCCTGACTTTC. Protein: CASSFTVSSGANVLTF. The variable domain in full, completed from reference TRBV7-9 and TRBJ2-6, reads DTGVSQNPRHKITKRGQNVTFRCDPISEHNRLYWYRQTLGQGPEFLTYFQNEAQLEKSRLLSDRFSAERPKGSFSTLEIQRTEQGDSAMYLCASSFTVSSGANVLTFGAGSRLTVL.

The chain carries TRBV6-4 and TRBJ2-7, with 8 bases matching TRBD1. The V segment lost 7 bases and the J segment 4 bases; nucleotides outside the gene matches: 21. The length of the CDR3 is 18 residues. The germline V gene encodes CDR1 MRHNA and CDR2 SNTAGT. The CDR3 DNA sequence: TGTGCCAGCAACCCTCGGGGACAGGCAGGTATGTTTCCTTACGAGCAGTACTTC. Its translation: CASNPRGQAGMFPYEQYF.

This chain uses TRBV7-6 with TRBJ2-3; TRBD2 matches 9 bases. The CDR3 consists of 17 residues. Germline V CDR1 and CDR2: SGHVS, FNYEAQ. Trimming removed 2 bases from V and 0 bases from J; junction bases left unmatched: 6. CDR3 nucleotide sequence: TGTGCCAGCAGCTTATACGCTAGCGGGGAGAGCACAGATACGCAGTATTTT. The encoded protein is CASSLYASGESTDTQYF. Variable domain in full (rest from reference TRBV7-6 and TRBJ2-3): GAGVSQSPRYKVTKRGQDVALRCDPISGHVSLYWYRQALGQGPEFLTYFNYEAQQDKSGLPNDRFSAERPEGSISTLTIQRTEQRDSAMYRCASSLYASGESTDTQYFGPGTRLTVL.

The rearrangement links TRBV19 to TRBJ2-3, with TRBD1 as a possible D gene (5 bases). Trimming stripped 3 bases from V and 1 base from J, with 17 bases between. Germline assignment: CDR1 LNHDA and CDR2 SQIVND (reference sequence). The CDR3 contains 17 residues. CDR3 nucleotides: TGTGCCAGTAGTATTTGTAAACAGGCCACCTGCACAGATACGCAGTATTTT. This encodes CASSICKQATCTDTQYF.

The CDR3 region has the DNA TGTGCCAGCAGCGGCCGGGTCGGGGGCACTGAAGCTTTCTTT. Translated, it gives CASSGRVGGTEAFF. This chain links TRBV9 with TRBJ1-1, with D possibly TRBD1 on 5 matching bases. The CDR3 contains 14 residues. With 3 bases removed from V and 4 bases from J, the gap between germline ends came to 13 bases. Germline V gives CDR1 SGDLS, CDR2 YYNGEE.

The rearrangement joins TRBV5-6 to TRBJ2-1; 7 nucleotides agree with TRBD1. CDR1 and CDR2 from the germline V gene are SGHDT and YYEEEE. V was pared by 0 bases and J by 14 bases, with 5 bases of the junction left unmatched. CDR3 length: 12 residues. The CDR3: CASSLVQGQEFF. CDR3 coding DNA: TGTGCCAGCAGCTTGGTACAGGGGCAGGAGTTCTTC. Together with reference TRBV5-6 and TRBJ2-1, the CDR3 gives the full variable domain: DAGVTQSPTHLIKTRGQQVTLRCSPKSGHDTVSWYQQALGQGPQFIFQYYEEEERQRGNFPDRFSGHQFPNYSSELNVNALLLGDSALYLCASSLVQGQEFFGPGTRLTVL.

The V call is TRBV5-4, the J call TRBJ2-1; 10 bases align to TRBD1. CDR3 length: 17 residues. CDR1 is SGHNT and CDR2 is YYREEE in the germline V gene (reference sequence). The V and J ends lost 5 bases and 9 bases, in that order; junction bases with no gene match: 17. The CDR3 bases are TGTGCCAGCAGTTCTCCCCCCGGACAGGGGGGGGCGGGTGAGCAGTTCTTC. Residues: CASSSPPGQGGAGEQFF.

The chain links TRBV29-1 to TRBJ1-2; 12 positions agree with TRBD1. Germline CDR1 and CDR2: SQVTM and ANQGSEA. The CDR3 runs 11 residues. The V and J ends lost 7 bases and 10 bases, in that order; junction bases with no gene match: 4. CDR3 bases: TGCAGCGGGGGACAGGGGGCTCCCTACACCTTC. Translating it yields CSGGQGAPYTF.

This clone occurred a few times. This chain connects TRBV6-5 to TRBJ2-3; D remains ambiguous. Germline lookup yields CDR1 MNHEY and CDR2 SVGAGI. The CDR3 is 13 amino acids. V lost 6 bases and J 2 bases, leaving 9 bases between the germline ends. CDR3 coding DNA: TGTGCCAGCAGCTTTTCCTACACAGATACGCAGTATTTT. Protein: CASSFSYTDTQYF.

The chain combines TRBV7-9 with TRBJ1-2, with a possible D match to TRBD1 (5 bases). The CDR3 has 15 residues. Germline values: CDR1 SEHNR, CDR2 FQNEAQ (reference sequence). V was cut by 0 bases and J by 4 bases, with 12 bases left in between. This CDR3 is CASSLAGAPRYGYTF. CDR3 in DNA: TGTGCCAGCAGCTTAGCAGGGGCCCCCCGCTATGGCTACACCTTC.